This entry lists 16 T cell receptor beta chains sequenced from one sample in a study of response to subunit inactivated influenza vaccine. MiXCR, run by TCRdb on the RT-PCR reads, gives a single entry per CDR3 protein. The table records roughly 520,000 distinct CDR3 sequences, 25% of them present only once. The specimen was CD4+ T cells sorted from PBMCs, collected less than 6 days after vaccination. These receptors originate from a man aged 50 to 60 who received an inactivated influenza vaccine.

In DNA form, the CDR3 reads TGCGCCAGCAGCCGCCGCGGGGGCGACTATGGCTACACCTTC. Translating it yields CASSRRGGDYGYTF. The V and J genes are TRBV5-1 and TRBJ1-2, with D perhaps matching TRBD1 (6 bases). Germline assignment: CDR1 SGHRS and CDR2 YFSETQ. The length of the CDR3 is 14 residues. The V end was cut by 4 bases, the J end by 3 bases, with 13 bases between.

The chain couples TRBV3-1 to TRBJ2-7; possible D gene TRBD2, 6 bases. Trimming cost V 4 bases and J 2 bases, with 12 bases left between them. This CDR3 region has 14 residues. From germline, CDR1 is LGHDT and CDR2 YNNKEL (reference sequence). The CDR3 region is CASSRQEGPYEQYF. The DNA for the CDR3 is TGTGCCAGCAGCCGGCAGGAGGGCCCCTACGAGCAGTACTTC.

V usage is TRBV6-5 and J usage is TRBJ2-3, with 10 bases aligning to TRBD2. The CDR3 covers 17 residues. Germline loops: CDR1 MNHEY, CDR2 SVGAGI. Trimming removed 4 bases from V and 0 bases from J; junction bases left unmatched: 7. The DNA for the CDR3 is TGTGCCAGCAGTTGGGTAGCGGGAGGCTTAAGCACAGATACGCAGTATTTT. Translating it yields CASSWVAGGLSTDTQYF.

This clonotype was detected a few times. The V and J genes are TRBV29-1 and TRBJ1-1; tentative D call: TRBD1 (5 bases). The V end was cut by 4 bases, the J end by 6 bases, with 15 bases between. CDR1 and CDR2 from the germline V gene are SQVTM and ANQGSEA. The CDR3 has 13 residues. CDR3 sequence: CSVAAQGGSEAFF. CDR3 DNA: TGCAGCGTTGCAGCGCAGGGAGGCTCTGAAGCTTTCTTT. Together with reference TRBV29-1 and TRBJ1-1, the CDR3 gives the full variable domain: SAVISQKPSRDICQRGTSLTIQCQVDSQVTMMFWYRQQPGQSLTLIATANQGSEATYESGFVIDKFPISRPNLTFSTLTVSNMSPEDSSIYLCSVAAQGGSEAFFGQGTRLTVV.

This clonotype was counted a few times. The J gene is TRBJ1-2, the V gene TRBV12-3 or TRBV12-4, with a tentative D call TRBD1 (6 bases). Trimming removed 6 bases at V and 8 bases at J, with 16 bases between. The CDR3 spans 13 residues. CDR3 DNA sequence: TGTGCCAGCAGCCGCGACAGGCGGAAGGGCTACACCTTC. It codes for CASSRDRRKGYTF.

The genes are TRBV20-1 and TRBJ1-1; D unclear. The CDR3 is made up of 13 amino acids. V dropped 5 bases and J dropped 1 base, with 11 bases sitting between them. The germline V gene encodes CDR1 DFQATT and CDR2 SNEGSKA (reference sequence). The CDR3 DNA reads TGCAGTGCTGAGGGTGTCGGGAACACTGAAGCTTTCTTT. The encoded protein is CSAEGVGNTEAFF.

This chain links TRBV30 with TRBJ1-1, with 8 bases matching TRBD1. This CDR3 is built from 13 residues. Germline lookup yields CDR1 GTSNPN and CDR2 SVGIG (reference sequence). V trimming: 5 bases; J trimming: 4 bases; junction bases outside the gene matches: 6. CDR3 sequence (DNA): TGTGCCTGGGCTCCAACAGGGGGCACTGAAGCTTTCTTT. Translated, it gives CAWAPTGGTEAFF.

A few counts support this clonotype. This chain links TRBV7-9 with TRBJ2-7; unclear D gene. This CDR3 contains 15 residues. Germline V CDR1 and CDR2: SEHNR, FQNEAQ (reference sequence). V dropped 5 bases and J dropped 2 bases, with 16 bases sitting between them. CDR3 in amino acids: CASSPARDTTYEQYF. CDR3 coding DNA: TGTGCCAGCAGCCCTGCGAGAGACACGACCTACGAGCAGTACTTC.

V gene TRBV5-6 combines with J gene TRBJ2-5; D unresolved. V gave up 1 base and J gave up 2 bases, with 9 bases separating them. The CDR3 extends over 14 amino acids. The germline V gene has CDR1 SGHDT and CDR2 YYEEEE. The CDR3 DNA reads as TGTGCCAGCAGCTTGCAGTGGAGTCAAGAGACCCAGTACTTC. Translating it yields CASSLQWSQETQYF.

The genes are TRBV7-2 and TRBJ2-5; perhaps TRBD1 as D (5 bases). The CDR3 totals 11 residues. V shed 8 bases and J shed 1 base, with 5 bases lying between them. Germline V gene lookup returns CDR1 SGHTA and CDR2 FQGNSA. The CDR3 nucleotides read TGTGCCAGCCAGGGCCAAGAGACCCAGTACTTC. Encoded protein: CASQGQETQYF.

This clonotype was seen many times. The CDR3 DNA is TGTGCCAGCAGCCCGACAGAGAACACTGAAGCTTTCTTT. Its protein is CASSPTENTEAFF. The chain links TRBV4-2 to TRBJ1-1; weak D call: TRBD1 (5 bases). Germline V CDR1 and CDR2: LGHNA, YNFKEQ. The CDR3 runs 13 residues. Between the trimmed V and J ends, which lost 4 bases and 1 base, there was a span of 7 bases.

The J gene is TRBJ2-7, the V gene TRBV9; D is possibly TRBD1 (6 bases). The ends were cut back, 7 bases at V and 0 bases at J, with 14 bases in the middle. CDR3 size: 14 residues. Germline-derived CDR1 and CDR2 are SGDLS and YYNGEE. CDR3 sequence (DNA): TGTGCCAGCTCAAACCAGGGGAGCTCCTACGAGCAGTACTTC. Its translation is CASSNQGSSYEQYF.

This rearrangement joins TRBV10-3 to TRBJ1-5; D gene uncertain. The V gene's germline CDR1 is ENHRY and CDR2 SYGVKD. Trimming removed 9 bases at V and 2 bases at J, with 11 bases between. The CDR3 is 13 residues long. The CDR3 is CAIRPAGNQPQHF. As DNA, the CDR3 is TGTGCCATTCGCCCGGCGGGCAATCAGCCCCAGCATTTT.

This clonotype came up a few times. V and J are TRBV7-2 and TRBJ2-3; 11 bases line up with TRBD1. CDR3 length equals 15 residues. The J segment lost 5 bases and the V segment lost 5 bases, leaving 6 bases of the junction unmatched. CDR1 and CDR2 (germline): SGHTA, FQGNSA. CDR3 residues: CASSRDRGALDTQYF. CDR3 bases: TGTGCCAGCAGCCGGGACAGGGGGGCTTTAGATACGCAGTATTTT.

About this clonotype itself: A read error may explain this, as a much larger clone is one base away. The chain joins TRBV20-1 to TRBJ2-1; D may be TRBD1 (5 bases). Per the germline V gene, CDR1 is DFQATT and CDR2 is SNEGSKA (reference sequence). This CDR3 contains 14 residues. DNA for the CDR3: TGCGGTGCTAGACGCGAACAGGTCTCCGATGAGCAGTTCTTC. Protein: CGARREQVSDEQFF.

This clonotype has a count of ten or more. The chain recombines TRBV15 with TRBJ1-5; possibly TRBD1 for D (5 bases). Germline V gene lookup returns CDR1 LNHNV and CDR2 YYDKDF (reference sequence). The CDR3 has 15 residues. The V and J ends lost 0 bases and 3 bases respectively, with 9 bases between them. CDR3 coding DNA: TGTGCCACCAGCAGAGATCCAGGGACCAATCAGCCCCAGCATTTT. This translates into CATSRDPGTNQPQHF.